Below, 3 T cell receptor beta chains from the same sample are listed, as sequenced in a study of Tregs in tolerant kidney transplant recipients. Sequencing was performed with immunoSEQ multiplex PCR; in TCRdb, only in-frame clones are kept and a portion is missing. Here the sample spans about 110,000 clones, 85% to 90% being singletons. The sample was CD4+ T cells from blood, taken before the transplant. The receptors were sampled from a human donor who received a combined kidney and bone marrow transplant.

Written as DNA, the CDR3 is TGTGCCAGCAGCCTTCCCACGGTTGGGCCCCAGCATTTT. Translated: CASSLPTVGPQHF. The J gene is TRBJ1-5, the V gene TRBV7-2; D is uncertain. The CDR3 is made up of 13 amino acids. V lost 5 bases and J lost 9, with 14 bases in between. The germline CDR1 and CDR2 sequences are SGHTA and FQGNSA.

The rearrangement uses TRBV11-2 and TRBJ1-2; D is uncertain. The V and J ends lost 4 bases and 4 bases respectively, with 13 bases between them. The CDR3 loop spans 14 amino acids. The germline V gene encodes CDR1 SGHAT and CDR2 FQNNGV. The CDR3 here is CASSSLYGFYGYTF. In DNA, the CDR3 is TGTGCCAGCAGCTCACTCTACGGGTTCTATGGCTACACCTTC.

This clone was seen a single time. The CDR3 loop reads CASSLAPTGIYGYTF. CDR3 in DNA: TGTGCCAGCAGCTTGGCCCCGACAGGGATCTATGGCTACACCTTC. The V and J genes are TRBV5-6 and TRBJ1-2; 7 nucleotides line up with TRBD1. The length of the CDR3 is 15 residues. CDR1 SGHDT and CDR2 YYEEEE come from the germline V gene. Trimming took 0 bases from V and 4 from J; bases not matched to a gene: 6.